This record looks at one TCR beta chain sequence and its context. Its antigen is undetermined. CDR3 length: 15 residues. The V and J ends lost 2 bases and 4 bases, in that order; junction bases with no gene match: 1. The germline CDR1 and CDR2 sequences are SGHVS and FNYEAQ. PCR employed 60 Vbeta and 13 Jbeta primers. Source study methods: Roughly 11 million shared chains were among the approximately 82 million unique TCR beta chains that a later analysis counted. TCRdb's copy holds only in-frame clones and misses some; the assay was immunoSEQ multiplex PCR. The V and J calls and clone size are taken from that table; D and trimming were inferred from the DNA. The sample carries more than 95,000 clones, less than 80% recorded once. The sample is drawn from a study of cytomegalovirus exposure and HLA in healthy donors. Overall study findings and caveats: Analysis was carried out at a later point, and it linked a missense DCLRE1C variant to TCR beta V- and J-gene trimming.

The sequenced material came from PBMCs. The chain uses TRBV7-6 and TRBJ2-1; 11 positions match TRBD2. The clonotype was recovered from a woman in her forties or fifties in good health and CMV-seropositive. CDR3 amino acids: CASSLLAGGYNEQFF. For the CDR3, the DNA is TGTGCCAGCAGCTTATTAGCGGGGGGGTACAATGAGCAGTTCTTC.